The source of this TCR beta chain is a study of OX40 agonist ivuxolimab in advanced cancers. Overall study: Prior anti-PD-1, anti-PD-L1 or anti-CTLA-4 therapy did not bar entry, and more than 35% had some.

Comment on this clone: Its antigen is unknown.

CDR1 and CDR2 from the germline V gene are SNHLY and FYNNEI. The V end was cut by 5 bases, the J end by 2 bases, with 6 bases between. The CDR3 runs 13 residues. Using immunoSEQ multiplex PCR, the repertoire was profiled, and TCRdb retains in-frame clones only, with some absent. Here the sample spans tens of thousands of clones, 89% being singletons. General study results and limits: In the 0.1-3.0 mg/kg groups, partial responders showed among the lowest expansion. It was also the case that some nonresponders had low normalized T-cell clonal expansion. Circulating CD4+ and CD8+ T cells showed clonal expansion by week 6 at 0.1 to 3.0 mg/kg.

The sequence was collected from an adult with an advanced solid tumor such as melanoma, head and neck, liver or kidney cancer. Sequencing was performed on CD4+ or CD8+ T cells sorted from blood, taken in a trial of the OX40 agonist ivuxolimab. This sequence joins TRBV2 and TRBJ2-2; D is unclear. The CDR3 reads CASSRINTGELFF. CDR3 nucleotide sequence: TGTGCCAGCAGTCGGATCAACACCGGGGAGCTGTTTTTT.